This T cell receptor (beta chain) was captured by sequencing in a study of human T cells and chemical hapten exposure. CDR3 length: 15 residues. V lost 1 base and J lost 4, with 13 bases in between. Germline loops: CDR1 MNHNS, CDR2 SASEGT. TCRdb analysed the RACE reads with MiXCR anew, one entry per CDR3 protein. The sample has around 100,000 distinct CDR3 sequences; 10% to 12% are singletons. As to time point: pre-sensitization, week 0. Treatment meaning: therapeutic diphenylcyclopropenone sensitization with weekly scalp DPC. This clonotype was observed a handful of times. Sequencing was performed on whole blood, taken in connection with sensitization to the hapten diphenylcyclopropenone (DPC). The chain couples TRBV6-1 to TRBJ1-2; TRBD1 might be the D (6 bases). The receptor comes from a woman aged 60-70 years with alopecia areata. Some clones in this sample may be carry-over from other donors' samples. In DNA form, the CDR3 reads TGTGCCAGCAGTGAAGATGGGGGCGCTAGCTATGGCTACACCTTC. Translated: CASSEDGGASYGYTF.